Presented here are 25 T cell receptor beta chains from one specimen sequenced in a study of OX40 agonist ivuxolimab in advanced cancers. The table came from immunoSEQ multiplex PCR; TCRdb's copy has only in-frame clones and leaves some out. This sample has several thousand clones, with approximately 70% found just once. The specimen comprised CD4+ or CD8+ T cells sorted from blood, sampled in a trial of the OX40 agonist ivuxolimab. Receptors were obtained from an adult with an advanced solid tumor such as melanoma, head and neck, liver or kidney cancer.

This clone has more than one count but fewer than ten. The rearrangement uses TRBV7-3 and TRBJ2-1, with D perhaps TRBD2 (7 bases). V lost 5 bases, J lost 7 bases, and 15 bases lay in between. The CDR3 sequence is 14 residues long. CDR1 is SGHTA and CDR2 is FQGTGA in the germline V gene. The CDR3 DNA sequence: TGTGCCAGCAGCAGGGGGATCGGGAGGAATGAGCAGTTCTTC. Translation gives CASSRGIGRNEQFF. The whole variable domain, remainder taken from reference TRBV7-3 and TRBJ2-1, is GAGVSQTPSNKVTEKGKYVELRCDPISGHTALYWYRQSLGQGPEFLIYFQGTGAADDSGLPNDRFFAVRPEGSVSTLKIQRTERGDSAVYLCASSRGIGRNEQFFGPGTRLTVL.

The chain combines TRBV7-9 with TRBJ2-7, with D possibly TRBD1 on 6 matching bases. V lost 5 bases to trimming and J lost 6 bases, with 17 bases between them. Germline CDR1 and CDR2: SEHNR and FQNEAQ (reference sequence). The CDR3 is made up of 14 amino acids. Here the CDR3 reads CASSRVEGHTEQYF. CDR3 nucleotides: TGTGCCAGCAGCCGAGTTGAGGGACACACCGAGCAGTACTTC.

Remarks on this clone: An end of the junction differs from the germline gene, which may be a read error. The genes are TRBV7-2 and TRBJ2-7; 10 nucleotides agree with TRBD2. The germline V gene encodes CDR1 SGHTA and CDR2 FQGNSA. There are 16 residues in the CDR3. The chain's CDR3 is CASSLATAASGGELNF. The CDR3 DNA reads as TGTGCCAGCAGCTTAGCCACTGCGGCGAGCGGGGGGGAGCTGAACTTC.

This clone has a handful of counts. The V gene is TRBV19, the J gene TRBJ2-7, with 13 bases lining up with TRBD2. This CDR3 spans 15 amino acids. Germline values: CDR1 LNHDA, CDR2 SQIVND (reference sequence). J gave up 2 bases and V 5 bases, and 3 bases lay outside the gene matches. This chain's CDR3 is CASSPTSGGAYEQYF. CDR3 DNA sequence: TGTGCCAGTAGTCCAACTAGCGGGGGGGCCTACGAGCAGTACTTC.

The chain joins TRBV28 to TRBJ2-1, with a tentative D call TRBD2 (6 bases). The length of the CDR3 is 16 residues. Trimming cost V 5 bases and J 9 bases, with 23 bases left between them. Germline V gene sequence: CDR1 MDHEN, CDR2 SYDVKM. The CDR3 DNA reads TGTGCCAGCAGTCGGGACTCAGGTAAAAGTCGGCTTGAGCAGTTCTTC. Translated: CASSRDSGKSRLEQFF.

This rearrangement joins TRBV7-8 to TRBJ1-1, with 7 bases fitting TRBD1. The CDR3 covers 15 residues. After removal of 5 bases from V and 5 bases from J, the junction contained 11 bases not matched to a gene. The germline V gene has CDR1 SGHVS and CDR2 FQNEAQ. The CDR3 loop reads CASSPQGGERTEAFF. The CDR3 DNA sequence: TGTGCCAGCAGCCCCCAGGGGGGCGAGCGTACTGAAGCTTTCTTT.

This chain connects TRBV7-9 to TRBJ2-7; D is undetermined. V was clipped by 5 bases and J by 4 bases, with 6 bases between them. Germline values: CDR1 SEHNR, CDR2 FQNEAQ (reference sequence). The CDR3 has 11 amino acids. The CDR3, as DNA: TGTGCCAGCAGCCCCCTATACGAGCAGTACTTC. This encodes CASSPLYEQYF. Full variable domain (rest looked up from reference TRBV7-9 and TRBJ2-7): DTGVSQNPRHKITKRGQNVTFRCDPISEHNRLYWYRQTLGQGPEFLTYFQNEAQLEKSRLLSDRFSAERPKGSFSTLEIQRTEQGDSAMYLCASSPLYEQYFGPGTRLTVT.

This chain links TRBV11-3 with TRBJ2-5; tentatively, D is TRBD2 (5 bases). This CDR3 has 13 residues. V dropped 5 bases and J dropped 5 bases, with 12 bases sitting between them. The germline V gene encodes CDR1 SGHNT and CDR2 YENEEA. The CDR3 is CASSLRGYETQYF. The CDR3, as DNA: TGTGCCAGCAGCCTGAGAGGGTACGAGACCCAGTACTTC.

The V call is TRBV6-5, the J call TRBJ1-4; tentatively, D is TRBD1 (6 bases). The CDR3 has 15 amino acids. From germline, CDR1 is MNHEY and CDR2 SVGAGI. V was shortened by 6 bases and J by 2 bases, with 13 bases between the two germline ends. As DNA, the CDR3 is TGTGCCAGCAGACGCCAGGGGCGGACTAATGAAAAACTGTTTTTT. Its translation: CASRRQGRTNEKLFF.

As concerns this clone: Within the sample, other DNA sequences also encode this same CDR3. The chain recombines TRBV5-6 with TRBJ1-4; D remains ambiguous. The ends were cut back, 4 bases at V and 0 bases at J, with 7 bases in the middle. Germline loops: CDR1 SGHDT, CDR2 YYEEEE. CDR3 length equals 14 residues. In DNA form, the CDR3 reads TGTGCCAGCAGCCTCGTTGCAACTAATGAAAAACTGTTTTTT. Amino acids: CASSLVATNEKLFF. The entire variable domain, with the rest obtained from reference TRBV5-6 and TRBJ1-4, is as follows: DAGVTQSPTHLIKTRGQQVTLRCSPKSGHDTVSWYQQALGQGPQFIFQYYEEEERQRGNFPDRFSGHQFPNYSSELNVNALLLGDSALYLCASSLVATNEKLFFGSGTQLSVL.

This clone was seen just once. The rearrangement links TRBV5-1 to TRBJ1-1; TRBD1 matches at 7 bases. This CDR3 has 17 residues. J was trimmed by 0 bases and V by 1 base; bases with no gene match: 9. The germline CDR1 and CDR2 sequences are SGHRS and YFSETQ. This chain's CDR3 is CASSLQGGGLMNTEAFF. DNA of the CDR3: TGCGCCAGCAGCTTGCAGGGGGGAGGCTTGATGAACACTGAAGCTTTCTTT.

The chain uses TRBV4-1 and TRBJ2-3, with 10 bases that match TRBD2. The ends lost 0 bases at V and 5 bases at J; junction bases unmatched: 17. The CDR3 covers 20 residues. In germline, CDR1 is MGHRA, CDR2 YSYEKL. The CDR3 nucleotides are TGCGCCAGCAGCCAAGATTTCGCTAGCGGGAGATTAGGATTCGGAGATACGCAGTATTTT. This translates into CASSQDFASGRLGFGDTQYF.

The chain has TRBV6-6 and TRBJ2-5; D possibly corresponds to TRBD2 (5 bases). V was clipped by 8 bases and J by 2 bases, with 12 bases between them. Germline V lookup: CDR1 MNHNY, CDR2 SVGAGI (reference sequence). CDR3 length equals 13 residues. CDR3 protein: CASVDGLQETQYF. CDR3 in DNA: TGTGCCAGCGTTGACGGACTGCAAGAGACCCAGTACTTC.

The table lists this clone with a few counts. The chain employs TRBV27 and TRBJ2-7, with 10 bases aligning to TRBD1. Germline CDR1 and CDR2: MNHEY and SMNVEV (reference sequence). V gave up 10 bases and J gave up 0 bases; unmatched junction bases: 18. The CDR3 sequence is 18 residues long. CDR3 DNA sequence: TGTGCCATCCCCCTCGGGGACAGGGGACCTCTGAGCTCCTACGAGCAGTACTTC. Its protein product is CAIPLGDRGPLSSYEQYF.

V and J are TRBV28 and TRBJ2-1, with D possibly being TRBD2 (5 bases). The V end was cut by 6 bases, the J end by 5 bases, with 17 bases between. CDR3 length: 15 amino acids. CDR1 and CDR2 from the germline V gene are MDHEN and SYDVKM. The CDR3 is CASRLNSAVNNEQFF. In nucleotides, the CDR3 is TGTGCCAGCAGACTCAATAGCGCAGTTAACAATGAGCAGTTCTTC.

This chain joins TRBV27 and TRBJ2-2, with D unresolved. Germline CDR1 MNHEY, CDR2 SMNVEV (reference sequence). This CDR3 is built from 11 residues. V lost 5 bases, J lost 5 bases, and 3 bases lay in between. This chain's CDR3 is CASSMTGELFF. Written as DNA, the CDR3 is TGTGCCAGCAGTATGACCGGGGAGCTGTTTTTT.

V usage is TRBV27 and J usage is TRBJ2-5; D is ambiguous. V was pared by 6 bases and J by 3 bases, with 14 bases between. Germline CDR1 MNHEY, CDR2 SMNVEV (reference sequence). The CDR3 has 14 residues. CDR3 DNA: TGTGCCAGCAGCTTAACCAACAGCAAAGAGACCCAGTACTTC. It specifies CASSLTNSKETQYF.

V is TRBV27 and J is TRBJ2-6, with D possibly TRBD2 on 6 matching bases. The germline V gene has CDR1 MNHEY and CDR2 SMNVEV (reference sequence). This CDR3 has 18 amino acids. V was shortened by 2 bases and J by 2 bases, with 16 bases between the two germline ends. The CDR3 DNA reads TGTGCCAGCAGTTTAAGGATCTGGGGGGAGACTGGGGCCAACGTCCTGACTTTC. Translating gives CASSLRIWGETGANVLTF.

This clone is medium-sized within its sample. The CDR3 reads CASSPSGAYTEAFF. As DNA, the CDR3 is TGTGCCAGCAGCCCATCAGGGGCCTACACTGAAGCTTTCTTT. J is TRBJ1-1 and V is TRBV7-6; D is perhaps TRBD1 (6 bases). The germline CDR1 and CDR2 sequences are SGHVS and FNYEAQ. This CDR3 spans 14 amino acids. V lost 5 bases, J lost 3 bases, and 13 bases lay in between. The full variable domain, in which reference TRBV7-6 and TRBJ1-1 provide the parts outside the CDR3, is GAGVSQSPRYKVTKRGQDVALRCDPISGHVSLYWYRQALGQGPEFLTYFNYEAQQDKSGLPNDRFSAERPEGSISTLTIQRTEQRDSAMYRCASSPSGAYTEAFFGQGTRLTVV.

V usage is TRBV2 and J usage is TRBJ1-1, with D perhaps matching TRBD1 (5 bases). Trimming shortened V by 6 bases and J by 2 bases, and 10 bases separated the two germline ends. Per the germline V gene, CDR1 is SNHLY and CDR2 is FYNNEI. CDR3 size: 13 residues. The CDR3 DNA reads TGTGCCAGCAGCCTACAGGTAAACACTGAAGCTTTCTTT. Protein: CASSLQVNTEAFF.

This clone was counted a few times. The genes are TRBV10-3 and TRBJ1-5, with D unresolved. Per the germline V gene, CDR1 is ENHRY and CDR2 is SYGVKD. The CDR3 length is 12 residues. V was shortened by 10 bases and J by 5 bases, with 12 bases between the two germline ends. The CDR3 nucleotides read TGTGCCACCGACACTGGAGATCAGCCCCAGCATTTT. It encodes CATDTGDQPQHF.

V usage is TRBV23-1 and J usage is TRBJ2-5, with D unresolved. TRBV23-1 is designated an ORF whose function remains uncertain. This CDR3 comprises 16 residues. Trimming pared 3 bases from V and 5 bases from J, leaving 19 bases between. The CDR3, as DNA: TGCGCCAGCAGTCACACCTTCAGAGACCCTCGCGAGACCCAGTACTTC. Its protein product is CASSHTFRDPRETQYF.

V is TRBV9 and J is TRBJ2-1; 8 nucleotides match TRBD1. The V gene end was trimmed by 3 bases and the J gene end by 9 bases; junction bases not matched to a gene: 11. Germline loops: CDR1 SGDLS, CDR2 YYNGEE. This CDR3 region has 15 residues. The CDR3 protein is CASSADRGIGSEQFF. CDR3 sequence (DNA): TGTGCCAGCAGCGCCGACAGGGGAATTGGAAGTGAGCAGTTCTTC.

The chain joins TRBV7-8 to TRBJ2-1, with 14 bases aligning to TRBD2. Germline CDR1 is SGHVS and CDR2 is FQNEAQ. Trimming cost V 3 bases and J 9 bases; bases outside gene matches: 7. This CDR3 contains 16 residues. CDR3 nucleotide sequence: TGTGCCAGCAGCTTCGCGGGGACTAGCGGGAGCTTTGAGCAGTTCTTC. Translated, it gives CASSFAGTSGSFEQFF. The variable domain in full, with the rest retrieved from reference TRBV7-8 and TRBJ2-1, is GAGVSQSPRYKVAKRGQDVALRCDPISGHVSLFWYQQALGQGPEFLTYFQNEAQLDKSGLPSDRFFAERPEGSVSTLKIQRTQQEDSAVYLCASSFAGTSGSFEQFFGPGTRLTVL.

V and J are TRBV18 and TRBJ2-3, with TRBD1 as a possible D gene (6 bases). This CDR3 has 16 residues. Germline V lookup: CDR1 KGHSH, CDR2 LQKENI. Trimming shortened V by 0 bases and J by 2 bases, and 12 bases separated the two germline ends. The CDR3 DNA sequence: TGTGCCAGCTCACCACCGGACAGTGAGTCCACAGATACGCAGTATTTT. It encodes CASSPPDSESTDTQYF.